The T cell receptor beta chain described here comes from a study of lymphopenia after photon versus proton radiotherapy. Whole-study findings and limits: Post-nadir TCR diversity decline inversely tracked overall survival among those who died.

As to this clone: Its antigen is undetermined.

Germline loops: CDR1 MNHNY, CDR2 SVGAGI (reference sequence). The CDR3 length is 14 residues. V lost 6 bases, J lost 8 bases, and 7 bases stayed unmatched. Assay used: immunoSEQ multiplex PCR; TCRdb lists only in-frame clones, some missing. The sample yields roughly 61,000 clones, approximately 86% seen once. The TCR originated in a man older than 75 with esophageal cancer. The V call is TRBV6-6, the J call TRBJ2-1; 10 bases are a match to TRBD1. The input for sequencing was peripheral blood, taken from a patient treated with proton-based radiotherapy. The CDR3 DNA sequence: TGTGCCAGCAGAGGAGGACAGGGGGGCCATGAGCAGTTCTTC. This gives the protein CASRGGQGGHEQFF.